This TCR beta chain appears in the sequencing data of a study of T cell changes during pregnancy in multiple sclerosis. Generated by immunoSEQ multiplex PCR, the TCRdb table keeps only in-frame clones and is missing some. The sample lists some 40,000 clones; 94% were seen once. The trim removed 4 bases at V and 10 bases at J, leaving 12 bases unmatched. The CDR3 sequence is 18 residues long. Germline V CDR1 and CDR2: SGHTA, FQGNSA. The sequenced sample was CD4+ T cells from peripheral blood mononuclear cells, obtained after pregnancy. V is TRBV7-2 and J is TRBJ2-2, with 16 nucleotides matching TRBD2. This TCR was sampled from a female donor with multiple sclerosis, enrolled in a pregnancy study. The CDR3 is CASSSEGTSGGVRKELFF. CDR3 sequence (DNA): TGTGCCAGCAGCTCCGAGGGGACTAGCGGGGGGGTTAGAAAGGAGCTGTTTTTT.